This T cell receptor beta chain originates from a study of tumor-infiltrating lymphocytes in oesophageal squamous cell carcinoma. One entry per CDR3 protein, called by TCRdb with MiXCR from the PCR reads. The sample records some 15,000 distinct CDR3 sequences, around 60% being singletons. CDR1 and CDR2 (germline): SGHVT, SQSDAQ. Trimming removed 8 bases at V and 3 bases at J, with 10 bases between. The CDR3 has 13 amino acids. The V and J genes are TRBV7-4 and TRBJ2-2, with D maybe TRBD1 (6 bases). The sequenced sample consisted of esophageal tumor tissue. The origin of this receptor is a female donor with esophageal squamous cell carcinoma. CDR3 in amino acids: CASDRRYTGELFF. DNA of the CDR3: TGTGCCAGCGACAGGCGCTACACCGGGGAGCTGTTTTTT.